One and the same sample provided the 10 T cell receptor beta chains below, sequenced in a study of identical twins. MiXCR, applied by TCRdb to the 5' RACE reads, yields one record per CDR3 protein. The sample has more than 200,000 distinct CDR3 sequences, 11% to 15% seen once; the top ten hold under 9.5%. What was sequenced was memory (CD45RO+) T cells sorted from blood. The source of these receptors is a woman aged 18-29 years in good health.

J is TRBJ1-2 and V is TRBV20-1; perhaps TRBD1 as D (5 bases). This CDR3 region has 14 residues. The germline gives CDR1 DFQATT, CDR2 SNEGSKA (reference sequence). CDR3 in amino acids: CRGVGGDGGYGYTF. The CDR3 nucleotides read TGCAGGGGAGTGGGGGGAGACGGCGGCTATGGCTACACCTTC.

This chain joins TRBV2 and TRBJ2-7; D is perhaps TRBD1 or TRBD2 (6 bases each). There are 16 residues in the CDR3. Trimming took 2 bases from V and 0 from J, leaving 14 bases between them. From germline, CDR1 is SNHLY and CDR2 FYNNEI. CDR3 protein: CASSETKGGSSYEQYF. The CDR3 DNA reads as TGTGCCAGCAGTGAAACAAAGGGGGGAAGCTCCTACGAGCAGTACTTC.

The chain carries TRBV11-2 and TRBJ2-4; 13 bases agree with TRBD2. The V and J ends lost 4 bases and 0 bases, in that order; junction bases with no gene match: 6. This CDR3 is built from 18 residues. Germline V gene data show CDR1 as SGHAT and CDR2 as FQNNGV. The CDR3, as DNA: TGTGCCAGCAGCTCCGGACTAGCGGGGGAACTAGCCAAAAACATTCAGTACTTC. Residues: CASSSGLAGELAKNIQYF.

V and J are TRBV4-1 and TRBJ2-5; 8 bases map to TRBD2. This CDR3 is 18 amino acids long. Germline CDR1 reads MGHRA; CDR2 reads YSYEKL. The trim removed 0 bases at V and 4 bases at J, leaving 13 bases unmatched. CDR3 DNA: TGCGCCAGCAGCCAAGAATCATGGCGGGGGGCAGTAGTAGAGACCCAGTACTTC. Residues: CASSQESWRGAVVETQYF.

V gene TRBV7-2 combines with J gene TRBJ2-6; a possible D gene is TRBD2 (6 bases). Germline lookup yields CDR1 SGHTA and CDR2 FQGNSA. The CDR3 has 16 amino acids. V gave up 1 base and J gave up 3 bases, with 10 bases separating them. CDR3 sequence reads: CASSLVGSRGANVLTF. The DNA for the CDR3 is TGTGCCAGCAGCTTAGTCGGGAGTCGTGGGGCCAACGTCCTGACTTTC.

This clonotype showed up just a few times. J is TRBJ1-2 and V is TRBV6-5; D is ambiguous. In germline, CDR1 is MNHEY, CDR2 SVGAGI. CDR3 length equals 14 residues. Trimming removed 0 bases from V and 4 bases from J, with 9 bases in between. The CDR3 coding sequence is TGTGCCAGCAGTTACTCGAGACGGTTCTATGGCTACACCTTC. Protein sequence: CASSYSRRFYGYTF.

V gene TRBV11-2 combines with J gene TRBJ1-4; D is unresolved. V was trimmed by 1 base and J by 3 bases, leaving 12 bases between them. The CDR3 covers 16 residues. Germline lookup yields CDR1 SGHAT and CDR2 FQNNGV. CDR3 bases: TGTGCCAGCAGCTTAGCCGGCGCGGAGGCTAATGAAAAACTGTTTTTT. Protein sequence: CASSLAGAEANEKLFF. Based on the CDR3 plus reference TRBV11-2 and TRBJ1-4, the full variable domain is EAGVAQSPRYKIIEKRQSVAFWCNPISGHATLYWYQQILGQGPKLLIQFQNNGVVDDSQLPKDRFSAERLKGVDSTLKIQPAKLEDSAVYLCASSLAGAEANEKLFFGSGTQLSVL.

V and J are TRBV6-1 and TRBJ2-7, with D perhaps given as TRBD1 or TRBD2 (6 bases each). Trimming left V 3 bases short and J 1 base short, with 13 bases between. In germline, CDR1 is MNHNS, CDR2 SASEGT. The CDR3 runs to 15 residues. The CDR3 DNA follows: TGTGCCAGCAGTGAGAGTGGGGGGCGGTCCTACGAGCAGTACTTC. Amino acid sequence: CASSESGGRSYEQYF.

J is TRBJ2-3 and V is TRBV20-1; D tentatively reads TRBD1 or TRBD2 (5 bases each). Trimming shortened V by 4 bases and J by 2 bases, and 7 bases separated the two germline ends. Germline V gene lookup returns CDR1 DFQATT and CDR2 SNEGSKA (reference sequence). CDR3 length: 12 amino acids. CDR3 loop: CSAKGTTDTQYF. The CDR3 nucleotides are TGCAGTGCTAAAGGGACCACAGATACGCAGTATTTT.

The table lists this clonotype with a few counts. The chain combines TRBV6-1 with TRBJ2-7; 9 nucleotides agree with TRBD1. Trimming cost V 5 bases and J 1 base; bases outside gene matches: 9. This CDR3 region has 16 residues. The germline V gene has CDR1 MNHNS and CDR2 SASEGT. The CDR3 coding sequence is TGTGCCAGCAGTCTCAAATTCGGGACAGGGTCCTACGAGCAGTACTTC. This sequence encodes CASSLKFGTGSYEQYF.